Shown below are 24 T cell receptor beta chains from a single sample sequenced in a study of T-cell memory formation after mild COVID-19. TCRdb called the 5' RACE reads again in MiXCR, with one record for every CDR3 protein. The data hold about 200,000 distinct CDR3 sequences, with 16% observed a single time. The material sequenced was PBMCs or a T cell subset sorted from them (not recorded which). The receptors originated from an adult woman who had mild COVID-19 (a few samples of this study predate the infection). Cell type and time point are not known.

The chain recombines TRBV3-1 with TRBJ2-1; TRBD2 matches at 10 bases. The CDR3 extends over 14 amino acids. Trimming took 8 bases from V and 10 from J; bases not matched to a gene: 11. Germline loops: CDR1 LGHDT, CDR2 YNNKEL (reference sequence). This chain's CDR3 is CASGGLAGAEEQFF. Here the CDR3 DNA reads TGTGCCAGCGGAGGGCTAGCGGGAGCAGAAGAGCAGTTCTTC.

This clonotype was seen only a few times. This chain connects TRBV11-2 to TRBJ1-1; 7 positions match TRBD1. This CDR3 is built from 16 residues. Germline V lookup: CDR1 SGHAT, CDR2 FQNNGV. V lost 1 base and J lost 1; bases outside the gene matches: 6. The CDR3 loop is CASSLGYRGENTEAFF. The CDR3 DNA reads TGTGCCAGCAGCTTAGGTTACAGGGGAGAGAACACTGAAGCTTTCTTT. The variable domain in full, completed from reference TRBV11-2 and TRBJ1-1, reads EAGVAQSPRYKIIEKRQSVAFWCNPISGHATLYWYQQILGQGPKLLIQFQNNGVVDDSQLPKDRFSAERLKGVDSTLKIQPAKLEDSAVYLCASSLGYRGENTEAFFGQGTRLTVV.

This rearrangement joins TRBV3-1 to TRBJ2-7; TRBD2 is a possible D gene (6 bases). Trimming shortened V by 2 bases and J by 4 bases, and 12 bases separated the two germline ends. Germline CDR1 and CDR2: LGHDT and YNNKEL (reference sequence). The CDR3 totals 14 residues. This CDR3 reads CASSQPGGVYEQYF. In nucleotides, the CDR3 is TGTGCCAGCAGCCAACCCGGGGGAGTATACGAGCAGTACTTC.

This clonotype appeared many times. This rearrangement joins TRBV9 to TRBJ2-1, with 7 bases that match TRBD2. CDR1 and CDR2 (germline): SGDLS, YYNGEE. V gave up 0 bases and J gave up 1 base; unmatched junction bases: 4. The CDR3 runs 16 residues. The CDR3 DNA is TGTGCCAGCAGCGTAGTTGCGGGAGTTTCCTACAATGAGCAGTTCTTC. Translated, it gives CASSVVAGVSYNEQFF. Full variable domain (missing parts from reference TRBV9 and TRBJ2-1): DSGVTQTPKHLITATGQRVTLRCSPRSGDLSVYWYQQSLDQGLQFLIQYYNGEERAKGNILERFSAQQFPDLHSELNLSSLELGDSALYFCASSVVAGVSYNEQFFGPGTRLTVL.

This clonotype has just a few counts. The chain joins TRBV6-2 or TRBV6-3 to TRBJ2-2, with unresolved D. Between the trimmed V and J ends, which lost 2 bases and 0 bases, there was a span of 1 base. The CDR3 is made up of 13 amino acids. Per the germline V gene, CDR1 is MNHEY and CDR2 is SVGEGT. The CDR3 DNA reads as TGTGCCAGCAGTTACACGAACACCGGGGAGCTGTTTTTT. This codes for CASSYTNTGELFF.

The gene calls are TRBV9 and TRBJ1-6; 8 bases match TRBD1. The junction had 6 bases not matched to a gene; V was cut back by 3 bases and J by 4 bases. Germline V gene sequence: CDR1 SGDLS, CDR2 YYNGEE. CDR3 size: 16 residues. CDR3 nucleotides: TGTGCCAGCAGCGGGGGACAGGACCGATATAATTCACCCCTCCACTTT. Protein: CASSGGQDRYNSPLHF.

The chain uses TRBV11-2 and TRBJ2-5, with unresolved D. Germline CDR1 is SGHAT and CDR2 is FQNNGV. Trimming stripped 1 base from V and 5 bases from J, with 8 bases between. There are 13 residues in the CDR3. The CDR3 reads CASSLGVRETQYF. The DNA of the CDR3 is TGTGCCAGCAGCTTAGGGGTTCGTGAGACCCAGTACTTC.

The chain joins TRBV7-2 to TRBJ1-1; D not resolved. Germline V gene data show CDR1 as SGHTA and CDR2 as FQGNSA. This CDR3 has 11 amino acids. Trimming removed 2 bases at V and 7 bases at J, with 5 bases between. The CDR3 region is CASSLMGEAFF. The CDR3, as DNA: TGTGCCAGCAGCTTAATGGGTGAAGCTTTCTTT. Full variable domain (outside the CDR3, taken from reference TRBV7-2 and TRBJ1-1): GAGVSQSPSNKVTEKGKDVELRCDPISGHTALYWYRQSLGQGLEFLIYFQGNSAPDKSGLPSDRFSAERTGGSVSTLTIQRTQQEDSAVYLCASSLMGEAFFGQGTRLTVV.

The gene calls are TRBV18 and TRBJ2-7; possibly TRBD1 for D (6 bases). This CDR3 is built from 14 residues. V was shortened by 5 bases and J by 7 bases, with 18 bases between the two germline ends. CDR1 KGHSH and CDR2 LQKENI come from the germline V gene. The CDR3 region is CASSSPGVAGEQYF. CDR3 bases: TGTGCCAGCTCATCCCCAGGGGTGGCCGGGGAGCAGTACTTC.

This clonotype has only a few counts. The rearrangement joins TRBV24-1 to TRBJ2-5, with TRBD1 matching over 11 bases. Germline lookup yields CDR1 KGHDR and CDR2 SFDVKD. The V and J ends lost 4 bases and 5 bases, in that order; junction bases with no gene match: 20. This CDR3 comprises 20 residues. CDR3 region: CATSDYGRDRGVVTRETQYF. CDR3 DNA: TGTGCCACCAGTGACTACGGGAGGGACAGGGGGGTGGTAACCCGGGAGACCCAGTACTTC.

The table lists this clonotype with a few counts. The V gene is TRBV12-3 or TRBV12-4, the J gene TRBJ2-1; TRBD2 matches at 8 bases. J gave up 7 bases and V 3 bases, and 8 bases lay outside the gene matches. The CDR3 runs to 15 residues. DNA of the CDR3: TGTGCCAGCAGTTTGGCGGGGGGCTCGGGGAATGAGCAGTTCTTC. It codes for CASSLAGGSGNEQFF.

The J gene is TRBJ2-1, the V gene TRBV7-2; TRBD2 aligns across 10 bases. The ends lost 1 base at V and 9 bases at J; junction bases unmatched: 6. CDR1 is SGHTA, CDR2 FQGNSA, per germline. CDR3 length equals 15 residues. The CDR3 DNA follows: TGTGCCAGCAGCTTAGTGGGGGGGACTAGCGCTGAGCAGTTCTTC. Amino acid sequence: CASSLVGGTSAEQFF.

The CDR3 sequence is CASSPQDLQYNEQFF. CDR3 nucleotide sequence: TGTGCCAGCAGTCCTCAGGACTTGCAGTACAATGAGCAGTTCTTC. The chain is built from TRBV6-6 and TRBJ2-1; D is possibly TRBD2 (5 bases). This CDR3 has 15 amino acids. V lost 5 bases, J lost 4 bases, and 15 bases lay in between. CDR1 MNHNY and CDR2 SVGAGI come from the germline V gene (reference sequence).

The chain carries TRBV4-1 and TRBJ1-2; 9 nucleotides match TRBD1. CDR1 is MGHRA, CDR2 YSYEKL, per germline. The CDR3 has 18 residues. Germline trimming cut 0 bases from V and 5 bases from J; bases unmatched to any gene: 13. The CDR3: CASSQEGYRGPTGYGYTF. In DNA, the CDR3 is TGCGCCAGCAGCCAAGAGGGGTACAGGGGGCCGACAGGGTATGGCTACACCTTC.

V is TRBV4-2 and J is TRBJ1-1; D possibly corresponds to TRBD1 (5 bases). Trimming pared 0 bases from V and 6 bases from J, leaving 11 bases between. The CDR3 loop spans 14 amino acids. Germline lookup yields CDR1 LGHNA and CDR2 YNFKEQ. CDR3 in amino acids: CASSQDRRQSEAFF. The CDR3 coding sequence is TGTGCCAGCAGCCAAGATCGGAGACAGTCTGAAGCTTTCTTT.

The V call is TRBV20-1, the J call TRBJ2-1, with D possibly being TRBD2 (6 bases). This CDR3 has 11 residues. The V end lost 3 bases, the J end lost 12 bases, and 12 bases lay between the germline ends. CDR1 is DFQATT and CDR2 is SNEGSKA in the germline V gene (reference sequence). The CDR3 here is CSARVRRAQFF. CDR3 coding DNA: TGCAGTGCTAGGGTCCGGAGGGCGCAGTTCTTC.

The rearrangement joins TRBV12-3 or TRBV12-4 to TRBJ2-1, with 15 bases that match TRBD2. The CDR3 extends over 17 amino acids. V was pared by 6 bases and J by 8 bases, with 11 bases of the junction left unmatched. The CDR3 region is CASRPGLAGGPVDEQFF. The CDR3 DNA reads TGTGCCAGCAGACCCGGACTAGCGGGAGGGCCCGTGGATGAGCAGTTCTTC.

The CDR3 sequence: CAWTDDRKSQPQHF. CDR3 sequence (DNA): TGTGCCTGGACCGACGACAGAAAAAGTCAGCCCCAGCATTTT. The rearrangement uses TRBV30 and TRBJ1-5; D is perhaps TRBD1 (5 bases). This CDR3 spans 14 amino acids. Germline V CDR1 and CDR2: GTSNPN, SVGIG (reference sequence). Trimming removed 4 bases from V and 6 bases from J, with 16 bases in between.

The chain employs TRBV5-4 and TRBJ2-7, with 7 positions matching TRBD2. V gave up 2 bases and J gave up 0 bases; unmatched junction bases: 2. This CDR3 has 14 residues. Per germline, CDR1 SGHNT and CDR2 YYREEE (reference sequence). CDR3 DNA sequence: TGTGCCAGCAGCTTCGGGGGGACCTCCTACGAGCAGTACTTC. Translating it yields CASSFGGTSYEQYF.

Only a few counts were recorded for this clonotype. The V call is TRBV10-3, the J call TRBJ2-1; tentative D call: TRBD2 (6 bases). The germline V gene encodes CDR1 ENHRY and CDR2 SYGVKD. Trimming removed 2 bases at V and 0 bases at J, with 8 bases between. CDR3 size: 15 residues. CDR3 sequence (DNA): TGTGCCATCAGTGAGCGGGAGAGCTCCTACAATGAGCAGTTCTTC. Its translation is CAISERESSYNEQFF.

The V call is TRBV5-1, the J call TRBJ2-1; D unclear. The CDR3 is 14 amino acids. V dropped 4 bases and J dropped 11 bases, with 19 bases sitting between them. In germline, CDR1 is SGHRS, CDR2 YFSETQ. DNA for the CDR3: TGCGCCAGCAGCCCGGATGGTCTCGGTAATCAGCAGTTCTTC. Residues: CASSPDGLGNQQFF.

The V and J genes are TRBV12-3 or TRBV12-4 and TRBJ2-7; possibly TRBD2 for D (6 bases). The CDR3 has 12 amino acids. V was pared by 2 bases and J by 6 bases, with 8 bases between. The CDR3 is CASSLMRGEQYF. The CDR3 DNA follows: TGTGCCAGCAGTTTAATGCGGGGCGAGCAGTACTTC.

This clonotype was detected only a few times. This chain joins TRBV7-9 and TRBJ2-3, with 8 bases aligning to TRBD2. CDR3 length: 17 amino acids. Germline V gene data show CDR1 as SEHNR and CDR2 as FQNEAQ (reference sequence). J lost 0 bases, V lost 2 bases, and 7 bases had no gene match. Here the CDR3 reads CASSLPRGAASTDTQYF. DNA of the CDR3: TGTGCCAGCAGCTTACCGCGGGGGGCCGCTAGCACAGATACGCAGTATTTT.

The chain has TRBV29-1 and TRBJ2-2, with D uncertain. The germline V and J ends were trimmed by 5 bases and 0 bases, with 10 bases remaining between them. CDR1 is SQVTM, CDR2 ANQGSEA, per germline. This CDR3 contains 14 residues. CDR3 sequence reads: CSVSPSSNTGELFF. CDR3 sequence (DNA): TGCAGCGTTAGCCCGTCCTCGAACACCGGGGAGCTGTTTTTT.